This TCR beta chain derives from a study of response to subunit inactivated influenza vaccine. Study results and caveats: T cells newly recruited by each seasonal influenza vaccination are few, the authors suggested.

TCRdb recomputed calls from the RT-PCR reads with MiXCR, one row per CDR3 protein. The top ten clones hold roughly 11% of a sample with about 570,000 distinct CDR3 sequences, 10% to 12% of them seen once. The CDR3 covers 17 residues. CDR1 and CDR2 from the germline V gene are MNHEY and SMNVEV (reference sequence). V lost 4 bases to trimming and J lost 6 bases, with 25 bases between them. Only a few counts were recorded for this clonotype. Its antigen is undetermined. These data are also associated with another study on T cells expressing NK-cell markers. That investigation notes: UMIs were included in TCR beta cDNA generated by 5'RACE template switching. Seven of eight sequenced donors tested HCMV-seropositive; one tested seronegative. The CD3+CD56-NKG2C+ fraction was also led by these clonotypes in several donors. It remained uncertain whether the expanded NKG2C+ T cell clones were specific for HCMV antigens.

The starting material was PBMCs from blood, obtained on the day of vaccination. The clonotype was recovered from a man in his forties or fifties who received an inactivated influenza vaccine. This chain connects TRBV27 to TRBJ2-7; the D gene could be TRBD1 or TRBD2 (5 bases each). The CDR3 region has the DNA TGTGCCAGCAGTTCCCTTGGGACGCCTCTTAGGGGTCTCGAGCAGTACTTC. Encoded protein: CASSSLGTPLRGLEQYF.